This T cell receptor beta chain is from a study of OX40 agonist ivuxolimab in advanced cancers. Whole-study context: Patients were treated with ivuxolimab, an agonistic anti-OX40 (CD134) antibody.

Regarding the study as a whole: Dosing at 0.1 to 3.0 mg/kg was accompanied by clonal expansion of CD4+ and CD8+ blood T cells by week 6. Mean expanded clone counts were higher in CD8+ than CD4+ T cells. There were also nonresponders showing low normalized T-cell clonal expansion.

Sequencing was performed with immunoSEQ multiplex PCR; in TCRdb, only in-frame clones are kept and a portion is missing. The sample carries about 83,000 clones, 85% recorded once. Germline V gives CDR1 SGHVS, CDR2 FNYEAQ. V was clipped by 5 bases and J by 2 bases; unmatched bases: 6. There are 15 residues in the CDR3. This clone showed up just a few times. No antigen is known for it. V gene TRBV7-6 combines with J gene TRBJ1-5; 7 bases are a match to TRBD1. The source of this sequence is an adult with an advanced solid tumor such as melanoma, head and neck, liver or kidney cancer. Sample: CD4+ or CD8+ T cells sorted from blood, taken in a trial of the OX40 agonist ivuxolimab. The CDR3 is CASSARQGGNQPQHF. The CDR3 coding sequence is TGTGCCAGCAGCGCGAGACAGGGCGGCAATCAGCCCCAGCATTTT.